These 20 T cell receptor beta chains were sequenced from one sample in a study of Ad26.COV2.S vaccination and SARS-CoV-2 variants. Treatment indicated: 15 to 20 received Ad26.COV2.S at low or high dose, single or two shots; several received placebo; per-sample allocation not given. The investigators took samples on day 63 after the first vaccine or placebo injection. TCRdb's table, derived via immunoSEQ multiplex PCR, lists solely in-frame clones and lacks some. The repertoire holds around 450,000 clones, with over 75% as singletons. Sequenced here: peripheral blood, sampled in a trial of Ad26.COV2.S vaccine versus placebo. Receptors were obtained from a person aged 18-60 years who received the Ad26.COV2.S COVID-19 vaccine or a placebo.

This clone was recorded a few times. The rearrangement links TRBV12-3 or TRBV12-4 to TRBJ2-7; a possible D gene is TRBD1 (5 bases). The CDR3 consists of 13 residues. V gave up 3 bases and J gave up 6 bases, with 12 bases separating them. The DNA of the CDR3 is TGTGCCAGCAGTTTTCAGGGTACTGGCGAGCAGTACTTC. Translating it yields CASSFQGTGEQYF.

The gene calls are TRBV10-1 and TRBJ2-5, with TRBD1 matching 9 bases. The CDR3 extends over 15 amino acids. Germline V lookup: CDR1 WNHNN, CDR2 SYGVQD (reference sequence). Trimming at V came to 8 bases and at J to 5 bases, leaving 12 bases not matched to a gene. The CDR3 loop is CASGQGQGGMETQYF. CDR3 DNA sequence: TGCGCCAGCGGACAGGGACAGGGAGGTATGGAGACCCAGTACTTC.

The CDR3 reads CASSFVAGGSYEQYF. The CDR3, as DNA: TGTGCCAGCAGCTTCGTAGCGGGAGGGTCCTACGAGCAGTACTTC. The J gene is TRBJ2-7, the V gene TRBV5-5; 11 bases line up with TRBD2. CDR1 is SGHKS and CDR2 is YYEKEE in the germline V gene (reference sequence). The V and J ends lost 2 bases and 1 base, in that order; junction bases with no gene match: 2. The CDR3 extends over 15 amino acids.

The chain combines TRBV5-4 with TRBJ1-1; 10 nucleotides line up with TRBD1. Trimming removed 2 bases from V and 8 bases from J; junction bases left unmatched: 3. This CDR3 comprises 13 residues. CDR1 SGHNT and CDR2 YYREEE come from the germline V gene (reference sequence). CDR3 sequence: CASSLPGQGEAFF. For the CDR3, the DNA is TGTGCCAGCAGCTTACCGGGACAGGGGGAAGCTTTCTTT.

J is TRBJ1-4 and V is TRBV2; D is unresolved. This CDR3 is built from 12 residues. Trimming left V 4 bases short and J 7 bases short, with 7 bases between. Germline V gene sequence: CDR1 SNHLY, CDR2 FYNNEI. The CDR3 DNA follows: TGTGCCAGCAGTGGTTGGGCTGAAAAACTGTTTTTT. Its protein product is CASSGWAEKLFF.

In this sample, this clone turned up once. The CDR3 sequence: CASSWVSSDNEQFF. Here the CDR3 DNA reads TGTGCCAGCAGTTGGGTATCTAGCGATAATGAGCAGTTCTTC. The gene calls are TRBV28 and TRBJ2-1, with D maybe TRBD2 (6 bases). Per the germline V gene, CDR1 is MDHEN and CDR2 is SYDVKM. Trimming stripped 4 bases from V and 7 bases from J, with 14 bases between. CDR3 size: 14 residues.

The chain joins TRBV3-1 (or the pseudogene TRBV3-2) to TRBJ2-7, with D perhaps TRBD1 (6 bases). This CDR3 comprises 16 residues. CDR1 and CDR2 (germline): LGHDT, YNNKEL (reference sequence). Trimming removed 0 bases from V and 5 bases from J, with 17 bases in between. The CDR3, as DNA: TGTGCCAGCAGCCAAGACGAGGGGACACCGGTCCACGAGCAGTACTTC. Protein product: CASSQDEGTPVHEQYF.

The J gene is TRBJ2-7, the V gene TRBV6-5; TRBD2 is a possible D gene (5 bases). Per the germline V gene, CDR1 is MNHEY and CDR2 is SVGAGI. The CDR3 loop spans 13 amino acids. The germline V and J ends were trimmed by 8 bases and 2 bases, with 13 bases remaining between them. CDR3: CASWSSQTYEQYF. The CDR3 nucleotides read TGTGCCAGCTGGTCTAGCCAGACCTACGAGCAGTACTTC.

The rearrangement uses TRBV19 and TRBJ2-1; maybe TRBD1 (6 bases). Germline CDR1 reads LNHDA; CDR2 reads SQIVND (reference sequence). The CDR3 runs 15 residues. Trimming removed 7 bases from V and 3 bases from J, with 16 bases in between. For the CDR3, the DNA is TGTGCCAGTACTCACGGGACATCCCTCTACAATGAGCAGTTCTTC. Protein sequence: CASTHGTSLYNEQFF.

The rearrangement joins TRBV21-1 to TRBJ1-2; TRBD1, as called in the table, went unchecked against the DNA. TRBV21-1 is an annotated pseudogene. CDR3 size: 20 residues. The CDR3 DNA follows: TGTGCCAGCAGCAAAGGCGAGACAGGGGACGATGAAGGGGCTAGAAAGGGCTACACCTTC. Amino acid sequence: CASSKGETGDDEGARKGYTF.

V and J are TRBV11-3 and TRBJ1-1; the D is unclear. With 5 bases removed from V and 0 bases from J, the gap between germline ends came to 7 bases. Germline V lookup: CDR1 SGHNT, CDR2 YENEEA. This CDR3 region has 13 residues. The CDR3 spells CASSRDLNTEAFF. The DNA for the CDR3 is TGTGCCAGCAGCCGAGATTTGAACACTGAAGCTTTCTTT.

This chain links TRBV7-6 with TRBJ2-3; the D gene is possibly TRBD2 (5 bases). CDR3 size: 13 residues. V was pared by 0 bases and J by 4 bases, with 5 bases between. Germline lookup yields CDR1 SGHVS and CDR2 FNYEAQ. CDR3 DNA: TGTGCCAGCAGCTTAGCGGACTCAGATACGCAGTATTTT. Protein sequence: CASSLADSDTQYF.

In its sample, this clone was seen once. The chain joins TRBV10-3 to TRBJ2-2; TRBD2 matches at 10 bases. Germline V gene lookup returns CDR1 ENHRY and CDR2 SYGVKD. J lost 2 bases, V lost 3 bases, and 18 bases had no gene match. The CDR3 length is 21 residues. In DNA form, the CDR3 reads TGTGCCATCAGTGACCCACAGGGCCCGAGGAGCGGGAGGGTAAACACCGGGGAGCTGTTTTTT. Translation gives CAISDPQGPRSGRVNTGELFF.

As to this clone: Other DNA sequences of this sample code for an identical CDR3. This chain joins TRBV28 and TRBJ1-2, with a weak D call TRBD1 (6 bases). Trimming took 6 bases from V and 5 from J, leaving 10 bases between them. Germline CDR1 is MDHEN and CDR2 is SYDVKM. The CDR3 runs to 12 residues. The CDR3: CASSLTGYGYTF. The CDR3 nucleotides read TGTGCCAGCAGCCTCACAGGGTATGGCTACACCTTC.

This rearrangement joins TRBV3-1 (or the pseudogene TRBV3-2) to TRBJ2-7; D not certain. The CDR3 totals 14 residues. Germline lookup yields CDR1 LGHDT and CDR2 YNNKEL (reference sequence). Trimming removed 2 bases from V and 0 bases from J, with 8 bases in between. Here the CDR3 DNA reads TGTGCCAGCAGCCAACGCTCAGCCTCCTACGAGCAGTACTTC. It is translated as CASSQRSASYEQYF.

CDR3: CASSGPGTGGPLDEQFF. DNA for the CDR3: TGCGCCAGCAGTGGACCCGGGACAGGGGGACCTTTGGATGAGCAGTTCTTC. The J gene is TRBJ2-1, the V gene TRBV10-1; 11 bases agree with TRBD1. This CDR3 has 17 amino acids. Trimming removed 4 bases from V and 8 bases from J; junction bases left unmatched: 13. Germline V lookup: CDR1 WNHNN, CDR2 SYGVQD (reference sequence).

The V and J genes are TRBV5-4 and TRBJ2-7; 9 bases align to TRBD1. The V and J ends lost 0 bases and 3 bases, in that order; junction bases with no gene match: 7. The germline V gene has CDR1 SGHNT and CDR2 YYREEE (reference sequence). The CDR3 has 16 amino acids. The CDR3 DNA reads TGTGCCAGCAGCTTGGAAGTGACAGGGGGTTTCTACGAGCAGTACTTC. This translates into CASSLEVTGGFYEQYF.

The chain carries TRBV18 and TRBJ2-5; maybe TRBD1 (6 bases). The CDR3 runs 17 residues. From germline, CDR1 is KGHSH and CDR2 LQKENI. Trimming left V 3 bases short and J 0 bases short, with 17 bases between. The CDR3: CASSPATFGTNQETQYF. CDR3 DNA: TGTGCCAGCTCACCTGCCACTTTCGGGACAAACCAAGAGACCCAGTACTTC.

The chain joins TRBV7-6 to TRBJ1-5, with D perhaps matching TRBD1 (5 bases). Germline CDR1 reads SGHVS; CDR2 reads FNYEAQ. This CDR3 contains 15 residues. Trimming pared 4 bases from V and 1 base from J, leaving 11 bases between. CDR3 protein: CASSSERGSNQPQHF. The CDR3 DNA follows: TGTGCCAGCAGCTCCGAGCGGGGGAGCAATCAGCCCCAGCATTTT.

The chain has TRBV7-2 and TRBJ2-2, with 9 positions matching TRBD1. Losses at the gene ends were 4 bases for V and 3 bases for J; bases not matched to a gene: 6. The V gene's germline CDR1 is SGHTA and CDR2 FQGNSA. This CDR3 has 16 amino acids. As DNA, the CDR3 is TGTGCCAGCAGCTCCTACAGGGGGCGACACACCGGGGAGCTGTTTTTT. This sequence encodes CASSSYRGRHTGELFF.